This passage covers 29 T cell receptor beta chains from one sample sequenced in a study of T cell repertoires in cytomegalovirus infection. Which antigens these TCRs recognize remains unknown. TCRdb processed the reads anew with MiXCR; each CDR3 protein has one entry. The data contain roughly 700,000 distinct CDR3 sequences, around a third of them singletons. The input for sequencing was cultured PBMCs, taken from culture after CMV antigen stimulation. These receptors were obtained from a human donor in good health (CMV status not recorded). Some clones in this sample may be carry-over from other donors' samples.

The V and J genes are TRBV29-1 and TRBJ2-3; D is undetermined. V was cut by 0 bases and J by 1 base, with 11 bases left in between. This CDR3 has 15 residues. Germline V gene sequence: CDR1 SQVTM, CDR2 ANQGSEA. The CDR3 coding sequence is TGCAGCGTTGAAGACCCCCCTTGGGGCACAGATACGCAGTATTTT. Its translation: CSVEDPPWGTDTQYF.

This clonotype is a singleton in its sample. The chain links TRBV5-1 to TRBJ1-1; TRBD1 matches at 9 bases. Germline V gene sequence: CDR1 SGHRS, CDR2 YFSETQ. V lost 2 bases and J lost 1; bases outside the gene matches: 3. This CDR3 has 15 amino acids. CDR3 DNA sequence: TGCGCCAGCAGCTTCTCGGGACAGGGGAACACTGAAGCTTTCTTT. Translation: CASSFSGQGNTEAFF. The whole variable domain, remainder taken from reference TRBV5-1 and TRBJ1-1, is KAGVTQTPRYLIKTRGQQVTLSCSPISGHRSVSWYQQTPGQGLQFLFEYFSETQRNKGNFPGRFSGRQFSNSRSEMNVSTLELGDSALYLCASSFSGQGNTEAFFGQGTRLTVV.

V and J are TRBV20-1 and TRBJ1-5; a possible D gene is TRBD1 (6 bases). Germline V gene lookup returns CDR1 DFQATT and CDR2 SNEGSKA (reference sequence). CDR3 length: 15 amino acids. V shed 4 bases and J shed 5 bases, with 18 bases lying between them. The DNA for the CDR3 is TGCAGTGCTACTAACAGGGTGAAGGGAGATCAGCCCCAGCATTTT. This gives the protein CSATNRVKGDQPQHF.

This clonotype appeared once. This chain uses TRBV15 with TRBJ2-7; D ambiguous. The V end was cut by 0 bases, the J end by 7 bases, with 10 bases between. This CDR3 spans 13 amino acids. Looked up from germline, CDR1 is LNHNV and CDR2 is YYDKDF (reference sequence). The chain's CDR3 is CATSRERGREQYF. The CDR3 nucleotides read TGTGCCACCAGCAGAGAACGCGGAAGAGAGCAGTACTTC.

The CDR3 protein is CASSSPGLAVLEQFF. The DNA for the CDR3 is TGTGCCAGCAGTTCGCCGGGACTAGCGGTTCTTGAGCAGTTCTTC. The rearrangement links TRBV27 to TRBJ2-1; 11 nucleotides align to TRBD2. With 4 bases clipped from V and 9 bases from J, the junction kept 8 bases outside the gene matches. Germline V gene lookup returns CDR1 MNHEY and CDR2 SMNVEV (reference sequence). The CDR3 covers 15 residues.

The chain is built from TRBV12-5 and TRBJ2-1; 9 bases align to TRBD2. Per the germline V gene, CDR1 is LGHNT and CDR2 is FRNRAP. Trimming cost V 7 bases and J 3 bases; bases outside gene matches: 7. The CDR3 loop spans 15 amino acids. The CDR3 bases are TGTGCTAGTGCCCCTAATAGCGGGGGCTACAATGAGCAGTTCTTC. The encoded protein is CASAPNSGGYNEQFF.

V and J are TRBV20-1 and TRBJ2-3; 8 bases are a match to TRBD1. The J segment lost 4 bases and the V segment lost 6 bases, leaving 3 bases of the junction unmatched. In germline, CDR1 is DFQATT, CDR2 SNEGSKA (reference sequence). The CDR3 is 12 residues long. The CDR3 DNA sequence: TGCAGTGCCCCGGACAGGGCAGATACGCAGTATTTT. It yields the protein CSAPDRADTQYF.

This clonotype occurred a few times. This rearrangement joins TRBV2 to TRBJ2-1; D not certain. CDR3 length equals 11 residues. V gave up 10 bases and J gave up 6 bases, with 10 bases separating them. Germline loops: CDR1 SNHLY, CDR2 FYNNEI. The CDR3 DNA reads TGTGCCACCCCACCCCCCAATGAGCAGTTCTTC. It is translated as CATPPPNEQFF.

The V and J genes are TRBV11-2 and TRBJ2-3; D not certain. V dropped 3 bases and J dropped 0 bases, with 13 bases sitting between them. CDR3 length: 16 amino acids. Germline V gives CDR1 SGHAT, CDR2 FQNNGV. CDR3 sequence: CASSLGRALSTDTQYF. CDR3 coding DNA: TGTGCCAGCAGCTTGGGAAGGGCACTTAGCACAGATACGCAGTATTTT.

This sequence joins TRBV4-3 and TRBJ2-1; the D gene is possibly TRBD2 (6 bases). The CDR3 totals 18 residues. V was trimmed by 4 bases and J by 5 bases, leaving 24 bases between them. Per germline, CDR1 LGHNA and CDR2 YSLEER. The CDR3 DNA reads TGCGCCAGCAGCCCCAGTGGGGGAGGAAGCGGTCGTAACAATGAGCAGTTCTTC. Protein sequence: CASSPSGGGSGRNNEQFF.

V is TRBV10-1 and J is TRBJ2-3, with TRBD2 as a possible D gene (6 bases). The CDR3 is made up of 14 amino acids. V dropped 11 bases and J dropped 1 base, with 16 bases sitting between them. Germline lookup yields CDR1 WNHNN and CDR2 SYGVQD (reference sequence). As DNA, the CDR3 is TGCGCCTCCAAGGGAGGATGGGGCACAGATACGCAGTATTTT. Translating it yields CASKGGWGTDTQYF.

V is TRBV7-6 and J is TRBJ2-1, with 7 bases aligning to TRBD2. From germline, CDR1 is SGHVS and CDR2 FNYEAQ. The CDR3 consists of 16 residues. V lost 5 bases, J lost 0 bases, and 7 bases stayed unmatched. The CDR3 loop reads CASSRWGGSSYNEQFF. CDR3 in DNA: TGTGCCAGCAGCCGTTGGGGCGGGAGCTCCTACAATGAGCAGTTCTTC.

This clonotype showed up just a few times. V usage is TRBV4-1 and J usage is TRBJ2-6; perhaps D is TRBD1 or TRBD2 (6 bases each). The V gene lost 1 base and the J gene lost 4 bases, with 20 bases spanning the gap. CDR1 and CDR2 (germline): MGHRA, YSYEKL. This CDR3 spans 19 amino acids. The CDR3 region has the DNA TGCGCCAGCAGCCAAGCGATCGGGGGCGCGTCTGTGGGGGCCAACGTCCTGACTTTC. Encoded protein: CASSQAIGGASVGANVLTF.

The chain employs TRBV12-3 or TRBV12-4 and TRBJ2-2; 16 nucleotides align to TRBD2. The CDR3 length is 14 residues. Unmatched junction bases numbered 4, after V lost 6 bases and J lost 12 bases. CDR3 residues: CASSKGLAGGKLFF. Here the CDR3 DNA reads TGTGCCAGCAGCAAGGGACTAGCGGGGGGGAAGCTGTTTTTT.

The chain employs TRBV7-8 and TRBJ2-5, with 11 bases aligning to TRBD1. CDR1 is SGHVS and CDR2 is FQNEAQ in the germline V gene. V lost 5 bases to trimming and J lost 4 bases; unmatched junction nucleotides: 6. This CDR3 has 15 residues. CDR3 residues: CASSLAGQGAETQYF. For the CDR3, the DNA is TGTGCCAGCAGCCTCGCCGGACAGGGGGCAGAGACCCAGTACTTC.

The chain carries TRBV30 and TRBJ2-2; 11 bases match TRBD2. The trim removed 1 base at V and 10 bases at J, leaving 11 bases unmatched. This CDR3 has 16 residues. CDR1 is GTSNPN, CDR2 SVGIG, per germline (reference sequence). The CDR3 region is CAWSAGTSGLKKELFF. The CDR3 coding sequence is TGTGCCTGGAGTGCCGGGACTAGCGGACTTAAGAAGGAGCTGTTTTTT. Full variable domain (rest looked up from reference TRBV30 and TRBJ2-2): SQTIHQWPATLVQPVGSPLSLECTVEGTSNPNLYWYRQAAGRGLQLLFYSVGIGQISSEVPQNLSASRPQDRQFILSSKKLLLSDSGFYLCAWSAGTSGLKKELFFGEGSRLTVL.

This clonotype was counted only a few times. The V call is TRBV5-5, the J call TRBJ2-5, with D unclear. CDR3 size: 13 residues. Per the germline V gene, CDR1 is SGHKS and CDR2 is YYEKEE (reference sequence). V was pared by 3 bases and J by 5 bases, with 11 bases between. The CDR3 sequence is CASSSDRRETQYF. CDR3 bases: TGTGCCAGCAGCTCCGACCGAAGGGAGACCCAGTACTTC. Full variable domain (missing parts from reference TRBV5-5 and TRBJ2-5): DAGVTQSPTHLIKTRGQQVTLRCSPISGHKSVSWYQQVLGQGPQFIFQYYEKEERGRGNFPDRFSARQFPNYSSELNVNALLLGDSALYLCASSSDRRETQYFGPGTRLLVL.

The chain uses TRBV2 and TRBJ1-3, with D possibly matching TRBD1 (5 bases). Per the germline V gene, CDR1 is SNHLY and CDR2 is FYNNEI. The CDR3 covers 14 residues. The CDR3 region is CANAQEHSGNTIYF. The DNA for the CDR3 is TGTGCAAACGCACAGGAACACTCTGGAAACACCATATATTTT.

This clonotype turned up a few times. The CDR3 loop reads CASSDISREPQHF. The CDR3, as DNA: TGTGCCAGCAGCGATATCTCGCGGGAGCCCCAGCATTTT. The rearrangement links TRBV2 to TRBJ1-5; unclear D gene. The length of the CDR3 is 13 residues. Looked up from germline, CDR1 is SNHLY and CDR2 is FYNNEI. V gave up 6 bases and J gave up 8 bases, with 14 bases separating them. Combining the CDR3 with reference TRBV2 and TRBJ1-5 gives the whole variable domain EPEVTQTPSHQVTQMGQEVILRCVPISNHLYFYWYRQILGQKVEFLVSFYNNEISEKSEIFDDQFSVERPDGSNFTLKIRSTKLEDSAMYFCASSDISREPQHFGDGTRLSIL.

The rearrangement links TRBV12-3 or TRBV12-4 to TRBJ1-5; D ambiguous. V lost 3 bases, J lost 0 bases, and 12 bases lay in between. The CDR3 has 16 amino acids. The CDR3 here is CASSLGGYDSNQPQHF. CDR3 nucleotides: TGTGCCAGCAGTTTGGGCGGGTACGATAGCAATCAGCCCCAGCATTTT.

The rearrangement uses TRBV4-2 and TRBJ2-4; D is ambiguous. The CDR3 has 16 amino acids. Trimming stripped 0 bases from V and 0 bases from J, with 9 bases between. Germline assignment: CDR1 LGHNA and CDR2 YNFKEQ. Here the CDR3 DNA reads TGTGCCAGCAGCCAAGACCAGAACCTAGCCAAAAACATTCAGTACTTC. This translates into CASSQDQNLAKNIQYF.

The V and J genes are TRBV2 and TRBJ1-6; no clear D gene. The CDR3 covers 12 residues. V was pared by 4 bases and J by 5 bases, with 3 bases between. Per the germline V gene, CDR1 is SNHLY and CDR2 is FYNNEI. DNA for the CDR3: TGTGCCAGCAGTGTGAATAATTCACCCCTCCACTTT. As protein: CASSVNNSPLHF. The full variable domain, its missing parts supplied by reference TRBV2 and TRBJ1-6, is EPEVTQTPSHQVTQMGQEVILRCVPISNHLYFYWYRQILGQKVEFLVSFYNNEISEKSEIFDDQFSVERPDGSNFTLKIRSTKLEDSAMYFCASSVNNSPLHFGNGTRLTVT.

The gene calls are TRBV7-2 and TRBJ1-1; D is unclear. Germline V lookup: CDR1 SGHTA, CDR2 FQGNSA. Trimming took off 5 bases at V and 10 bases at J, with 11 bases between the two ends. The CDR3 has 11 amino acids. CDR3 residues: CASSPRAGAFF. As DNA, the CDR3 is TGTGCCAGCAGCCCAAGGGCGGGAGCTTTCTTT.

This CDR3 reads CASSSGRLMNTEAFF. DNA for the CDR3: TGTGCCAGCAGTTCAGGACGGCTGATGAACACTGAAGCTTTCTTT. The chain combines TRBV2 with TRBJ1-1; D is unclear. Germline CDR1 and CDR2: SNHLY and FYNNEI. There are 15 residues in the CDR3. Trimming stripped 5 bases from V and 0 bases from J, with 13 bases between. The whole variable domain, remainder taken from reference TRBV2 and TRBJ1-1, is EPEVTQTPSHQVTQMGQEVILRCVPISNHLYFYWYRQILGQKVEFLVSFYNNEISEKSEIFDDQFSVERPDGSNFTLKIRSTKLEDSAMYFCASSSGRLMNTEAFFGQGTRLTVV.

The sample holds many counts of this clonotype. The V gene is TRBV7-9, the J gene TRBJ1-1; weak D call: TRBD1 (6 bases). The germline CDR1 and CDR2 sequences are SEHNR and FQNEAQ (reference sequence). The CDR3 runs to 16 residues. The V gene lost 5 bases and the J gene lost 5 bases, with 21 bases spanning the gap. The CDR3 is CASSRGQLQLKTEAFF. CDR3 nucleotides: TGTGCCAGCAGCCGCGGACAGCTTCAACTTAAAACTGAAGCTTTCTTT.

In its sample, this clonotype was seen many times. J is TRBJ1-6 and V is TRBV7-2, with D possibly TRBD1 on 6 matching bases. The CDR3 runs to 14 residues. The germline gives CDR1 SGHTA, CDR2 FQGNSA. Trimming cost V 0 bases and J 11 bases, with 11 bases left between them. CDR3 bases: TGTGCCAGCAGCTTAGCGCTCGGGGGCACACCCCTCCACTTT. Protein sequence: CASSLALGGTPLHF.

The chain employs TRBV10-3 and TRBJ2-5; no clear D gene. Germline V lookup: CDR1 ENHRY, CDR2 SYGVKD. The CDR3 covers 13 residues. V was shortened by 4 bases and J by 3 bases, with 9 bases between the two germline ends. CDR3 bases: TGTGCCATCAGTGGAAAGTTGGAAGAGACCCAGTACTTC. Amino acids: CAISGKLEETQYF.

This clonotype showed up just a few times. The chain uses TRBV19 and TRBJ2-1; 7 bases agree with TRBD2. The CDR3 length is 15 residues. Germline V gene lookup returns CDR1 LNHDA and CDR2 SQIVND (reference sequence). V was pared by 5 bases and J by 2 bases, with 6 bases of the junction left unmatched. The CDR3 nucleotides are TGTGCCAGTAGTCGCACTAGCGTCCCCTACAATGAGCAGTTCTTC. Amino acids: CASSRTSVPYNEQFF.

A remark on this clonotype: Since a much larger clone is just one base distant, this may be a read error. This sequence joins TRBV28 and TRBJ1-2; D not certain. Germline assignment: CDR1 MDHEN and CDR2 SYDVKM. This CDR3 is 15 amino acids long. The DNA of the CDR3 is TGTGTCAGCAGTCCGGACGGGAATTTTAACTATGGCTACACCTTC. It encodes CVSSPDGNFNYGYTF.